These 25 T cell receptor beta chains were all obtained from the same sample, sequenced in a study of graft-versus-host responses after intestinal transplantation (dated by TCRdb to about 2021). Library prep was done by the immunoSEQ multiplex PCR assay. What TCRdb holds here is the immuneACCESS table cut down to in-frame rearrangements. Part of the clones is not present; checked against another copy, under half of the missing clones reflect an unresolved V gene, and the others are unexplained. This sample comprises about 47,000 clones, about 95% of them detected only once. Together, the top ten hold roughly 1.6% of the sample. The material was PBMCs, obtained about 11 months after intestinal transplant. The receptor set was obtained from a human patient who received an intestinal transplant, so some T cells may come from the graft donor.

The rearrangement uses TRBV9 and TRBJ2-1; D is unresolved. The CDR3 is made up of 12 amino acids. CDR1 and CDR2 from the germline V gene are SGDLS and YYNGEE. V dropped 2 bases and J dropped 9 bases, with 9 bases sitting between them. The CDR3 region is CASSVHPGEQFF. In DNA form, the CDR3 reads TGTGCCAGCAGCGTTCATCCCGGTGAGCAGTTCTTC. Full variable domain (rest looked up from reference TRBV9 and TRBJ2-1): DSGVTQTPKHLITATGQRVTLRCSPRSGDLSVYWYQQSLDQGLQFLIQYYNGEERAKGNILERFSAQQFPDLHSELNLSSLELGDSALYFCASSVHPGEQFFGPGTRLTVL.

The DNA of the CDR3 is TGTGCCAGCAGCCAAGTGGGGCGGAGAAGCTCCTACAATGAGCAGTTCTTC. It is translated as CASSQVGRRSSYNEQFF. The chain links TRBV14 to TRBJ2-1; TRBD1 is a possible D gene (5 bases). This CDR3 region has 17 residues. Germline CDR1 SGHDN, CDR2 FVKESK. V gave up 1 base and J gave up 0 bases, with 13 bases separating them.

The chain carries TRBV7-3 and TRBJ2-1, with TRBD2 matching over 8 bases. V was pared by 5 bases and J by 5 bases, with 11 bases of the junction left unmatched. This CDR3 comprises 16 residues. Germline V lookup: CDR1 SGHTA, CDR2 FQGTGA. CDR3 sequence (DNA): TGTGCCAGCAGCCCAAGTGGGGGACTAGGGAACAATGAGCAGTTCTTC. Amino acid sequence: CASSPSGGLGNNEQFF.

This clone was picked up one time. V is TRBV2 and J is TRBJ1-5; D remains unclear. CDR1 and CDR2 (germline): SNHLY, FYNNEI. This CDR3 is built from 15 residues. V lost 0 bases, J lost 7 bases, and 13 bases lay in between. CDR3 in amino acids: CASSEASQNAQPQHF. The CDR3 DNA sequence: TGTGCCAGCAGTGAAGCTTCCCAGAACGCACAGCCCCAGCATTTT.

In DNA, the CDR3 is TGTGCCAGCACCCAGGGGGCCGGGGAGCTGTTTTTT. Its protein is CASTQGAGELFF. The rearrangement links TRBV27 to TRBJ2-2; 7 bases fit TRBD1. Trimming at V came to 7 bases and at J to 6 bases, leaving 2 bases not matched to a gene. Germline values: CDR1 MNHEY, CDR2 SMNVEV (reference sequence). The CDR3 sequence is 12 residues long.

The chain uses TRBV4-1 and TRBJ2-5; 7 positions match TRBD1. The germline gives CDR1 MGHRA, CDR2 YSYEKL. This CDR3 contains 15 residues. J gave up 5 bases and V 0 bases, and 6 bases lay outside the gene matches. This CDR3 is CASSQDLQGPETQYF. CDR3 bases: TGCGCCAGCAGCCAAGATTTACAGGGGCCCGAGACCCAGTACTTC.

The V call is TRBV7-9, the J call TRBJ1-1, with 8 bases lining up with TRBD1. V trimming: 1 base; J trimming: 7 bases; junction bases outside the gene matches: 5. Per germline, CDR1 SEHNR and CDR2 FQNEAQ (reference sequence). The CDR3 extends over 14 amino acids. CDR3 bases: TGTGCCAGCAGCTTAGGACAGGGGAATGGTGAAGCTTTCTTT. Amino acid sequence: CASSLGQGNGEAFF.

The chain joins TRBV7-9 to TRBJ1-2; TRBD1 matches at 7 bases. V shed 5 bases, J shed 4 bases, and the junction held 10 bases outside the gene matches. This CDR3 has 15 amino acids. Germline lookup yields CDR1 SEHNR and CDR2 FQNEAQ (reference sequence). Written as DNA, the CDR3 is TGTGCCAGCAGCCCCGTTCGGACAGGCCGCTATGGCTACACCTTC. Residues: CASSPVRTGRYGYTF.

CDR3 nucleotide sequence: TGTGCCAGCAGCTTCGGACAGAAGACTGAAGCTTTCTTT. The encoded protein is CASSFGQKTEAFF. The J gene is TRBJ1-1, the V gene TRBV5-4, with a weak D call TRBD1 (6 bases). With 2 bases removed from V and 5 bases from J, the gap between germline ends came to 10 bases. Germline CDR1 SGHNT, CDR2 YYREEE (reference sequence). This CDR3 spans 13 amino acids.

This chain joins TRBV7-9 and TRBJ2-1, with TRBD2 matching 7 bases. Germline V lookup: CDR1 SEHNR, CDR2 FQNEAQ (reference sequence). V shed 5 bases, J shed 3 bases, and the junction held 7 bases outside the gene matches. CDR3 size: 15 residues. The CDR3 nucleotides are TGTGCCAGCAGCCTGGGGGGGTGGAACTACAATGAGCAGTTCTTC. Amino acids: CASSLGGWNYNEQFF.

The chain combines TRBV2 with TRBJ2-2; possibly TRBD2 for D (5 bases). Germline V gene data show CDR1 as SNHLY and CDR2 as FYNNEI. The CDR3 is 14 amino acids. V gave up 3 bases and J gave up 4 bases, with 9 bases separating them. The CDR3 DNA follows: TGTGCCAGCAGTGACGCGCGGGTCACCGGGGAGCTGTTTTTT. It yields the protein CASSDARVTGELFF.

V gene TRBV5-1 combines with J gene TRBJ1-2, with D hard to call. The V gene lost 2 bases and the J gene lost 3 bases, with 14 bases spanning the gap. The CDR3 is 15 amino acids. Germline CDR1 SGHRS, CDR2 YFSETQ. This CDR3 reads CASSFRGDLHYGYTF. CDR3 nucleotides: TGCGCCAGCAGCTTCCGCGGGGATTTACACTATGGCTACACCTTC.

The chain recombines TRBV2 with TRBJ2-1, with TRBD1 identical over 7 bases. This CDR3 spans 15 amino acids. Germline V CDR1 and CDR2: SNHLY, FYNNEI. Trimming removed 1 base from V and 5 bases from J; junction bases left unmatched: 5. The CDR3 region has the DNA TGTGCCAGCAGTGAAGAGGGGGCGGCCCACAATGAGCAGTTCTTC. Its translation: CASSEEGAAHNEQFF. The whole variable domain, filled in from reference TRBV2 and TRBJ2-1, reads EPEVTQTPSHQVTQMGQEVILRCVPISNHLYFYWYRQILGQKVEFLVSFYNNEISEKSEIFDDQFSVERPDGSNFTLKIRSTKLEDSAMYFCASSEEGAAHNEQFFGPGTRLTVL.

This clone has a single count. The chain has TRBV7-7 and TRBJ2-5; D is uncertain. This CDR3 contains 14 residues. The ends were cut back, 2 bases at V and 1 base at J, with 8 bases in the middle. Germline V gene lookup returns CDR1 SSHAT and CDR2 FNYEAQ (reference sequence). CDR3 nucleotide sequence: TGTGCCAGCAGCTTATCCCCCGGCCAAGAGACCCAGTACTTC. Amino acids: CASSLSPGQETQYF.

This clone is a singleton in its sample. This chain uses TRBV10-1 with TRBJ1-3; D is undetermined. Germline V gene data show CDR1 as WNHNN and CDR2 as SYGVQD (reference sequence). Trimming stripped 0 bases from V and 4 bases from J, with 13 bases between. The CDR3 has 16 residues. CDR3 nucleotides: TGCGCCAGCAGTGAGTCGGCCCTTATGGGAGGAAACACCATATATTTT. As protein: CASSESALMGGNTIYF.

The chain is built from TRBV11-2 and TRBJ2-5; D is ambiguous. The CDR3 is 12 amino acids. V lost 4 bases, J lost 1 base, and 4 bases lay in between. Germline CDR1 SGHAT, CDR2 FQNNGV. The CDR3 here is CASSWTQETQYF. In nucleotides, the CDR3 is TGTGCCAGCAGCTGGACCCAAGAGACCCAGTACTTC.

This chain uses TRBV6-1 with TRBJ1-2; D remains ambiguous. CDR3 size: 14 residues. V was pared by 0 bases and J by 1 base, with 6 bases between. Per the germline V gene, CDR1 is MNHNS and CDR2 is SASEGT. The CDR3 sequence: CASSEAKGNYGYTF. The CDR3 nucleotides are TGTGCCAGCAGTGAAGCGAAGGGTAACTATGGCTACACCTTC.

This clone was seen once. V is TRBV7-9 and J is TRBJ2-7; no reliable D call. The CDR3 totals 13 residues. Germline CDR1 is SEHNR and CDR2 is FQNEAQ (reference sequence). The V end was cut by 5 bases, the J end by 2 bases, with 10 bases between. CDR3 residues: CASSPDPTYEQYF. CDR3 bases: TGTGCCAGCAGCCCAGACCCCACCTACGAGCAGTACTTC. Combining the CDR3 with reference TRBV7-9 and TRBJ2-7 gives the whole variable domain DTGVSQNPRHKITKRGQNVTFRCDPISEHNRLYWYRQTLGQGPEFLTYFQNEAQLEKSRLLSDRFSAERPKGSFSTLEIQRTEQGDSAMYLCASSPDPTYEQYFGPGTRLTVT.

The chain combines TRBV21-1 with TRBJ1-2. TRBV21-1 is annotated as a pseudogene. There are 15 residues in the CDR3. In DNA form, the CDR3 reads TGTGCCAGCAGCACCGTGGAGGACGGCAACTATGGCTACACCTTC. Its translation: CASSTVEDGNYGYTF.

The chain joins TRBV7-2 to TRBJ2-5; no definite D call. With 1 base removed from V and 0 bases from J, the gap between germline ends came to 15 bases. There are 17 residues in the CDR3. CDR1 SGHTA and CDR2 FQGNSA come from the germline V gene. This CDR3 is CASSLVSVFGYQETQYF. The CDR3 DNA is TGTGCCAGCAGCTTAGTCTCTGTCTTCGGGTACCAAGAGACCCAGTACTTC.

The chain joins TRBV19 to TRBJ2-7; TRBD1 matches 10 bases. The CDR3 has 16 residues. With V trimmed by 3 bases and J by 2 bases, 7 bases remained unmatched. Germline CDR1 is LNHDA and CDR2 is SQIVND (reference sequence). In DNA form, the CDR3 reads TGTGCCAGTAGTATTACGGGACAGGGGCTTGCCTACGAGCAGTACTTC. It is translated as CASSITGQGLAYEQYF.

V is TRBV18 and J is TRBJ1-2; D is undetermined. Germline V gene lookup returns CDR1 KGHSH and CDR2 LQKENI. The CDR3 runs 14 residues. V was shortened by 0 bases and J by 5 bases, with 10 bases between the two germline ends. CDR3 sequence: CASSPPGLGYGYTF. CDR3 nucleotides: TGTGCCAGCTCACCACCGGGGTTGGGGTATGGCTACACCTTC. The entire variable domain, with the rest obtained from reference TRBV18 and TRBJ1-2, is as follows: NAGVMQNPRHLVRRRGQEARLRCSPMKGHSHVYWYRQLPEEGLKFMVYLQKENIIDESGMPKERFSAEFPKEGPSILRIQQVVRGDSAAYFCASSPPGLGYGYTFGSGTRLTVV.

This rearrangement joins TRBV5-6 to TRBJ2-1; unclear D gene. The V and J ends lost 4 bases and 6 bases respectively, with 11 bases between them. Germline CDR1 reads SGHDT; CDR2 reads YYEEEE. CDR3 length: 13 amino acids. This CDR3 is CASSPPIGNEQFF. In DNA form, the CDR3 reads TGTGCCAGCAGCCCCCCCATCGGCAATGAGCAGTTCTTC. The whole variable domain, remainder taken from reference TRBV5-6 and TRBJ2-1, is DAGVTQSPTHLIKTRGQQVTLRCSPKSGHDTVSWYQQALGQGPQFIFQYYEEEERQRGNFPDRFSGHQFPNYSSELNVNALLLGDSALYLCASSPPIGNEQFFGPGTRLTVL.

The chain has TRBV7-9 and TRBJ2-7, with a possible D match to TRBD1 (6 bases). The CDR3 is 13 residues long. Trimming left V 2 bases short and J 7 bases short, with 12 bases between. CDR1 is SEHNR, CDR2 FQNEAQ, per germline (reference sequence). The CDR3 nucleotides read TGTGCCAGCAGCTTATCGAGACAGGCTGAGCAGTACTTC. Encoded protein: CASSLSRQAEQYF.

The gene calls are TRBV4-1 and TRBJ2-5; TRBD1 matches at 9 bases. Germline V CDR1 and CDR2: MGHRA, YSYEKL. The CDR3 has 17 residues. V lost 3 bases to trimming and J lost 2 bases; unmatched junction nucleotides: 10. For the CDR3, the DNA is TGCGCCAGCAGCCACGCACAGGGGGCACGGTCACAAGAGACCCAGTACTTC. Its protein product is CASSHAQGARSQETQYF.